This T cell receptor (beta chain) emerged from a study of blood T cell repertoires in COVID-19. The wider study: From the United States, Italy and Spain came samples of acute and convalescent COVID-19. Sources were T cells, B-cell-depleted T cells, or PBMCs; the material itself was cDNA or gDNA.

This clone was recorded a few times. Original analysis: Researchers report that nucleated cell counts were estimated from reference gene primer amplification. Repertoires were generated with immunoSEQ multiplex PCR, while TCRdb's copy carries only in-frame clones and drops some. V, J and clone size are those of that table, while D and trimming were read from the DNA. The sample has about 260,000 clones, around 89% seen once. The specimen sequenced was peripheral blood. The clonotype comes from a woman between 40 and 55 years old with acute or convalescent COVID-19.

This CDR3 is CASSLSTSGGPTFPNEQFF. The CDR3, as DNA: TGTGCCAGCAGCTTATCAACTAGCGGGGGACCCACGTTTCCCAATGAGCAGTTCTTC. The chain links TRBV7-9 to TRBJ2-1, with TRBD2 identical over 11 bases. The V and J ends lost 2 bases and 6 bases, in that order; junction bases with no gene match: 15. CDR3 length: 19 residues. Germline-derived CDR1 and CDR2 are SEHNR and FQNEAQ (reference sequence).